This TCR beta chain stems from a study of T cell responses to AZD1222 COVID-19 vaccine. Study in general: Pooling of second doses given at about 4 or about 12 weeks was done. Study-level findings and limits: Only 6 or 7 individuals given AZD1222 were seropositive at baseline.

CDR3 length: 12 residues. Germline assignment: CDR1 SQVTM and CDR2 ANQGSEA. The V gene end was trimmed by 7 bases and the J gene end by 0 bases; junction bases not matched to a gene: 1. In regard to this clone: The antigen remains unidentified.

Sequenced by immunoSEQ multiplex PCR; TCRdb stores in-frame clones only, minus some. In the table there are over 150,000 clones, roughly 92% of which are singletons. V and J are TRBV29-1 and TRBJ1-1; 8 bases map to TRBD1. The receptor comes from an adult in good health. This specimen was peripheral blood, taken on day 0 of AZD1222 vaccination. CDR3 residues: CSGGQVNTEAFF. The CDR3, as DNA: TGCAGCGGGGGACAGGTGAACACTGAAGCTTTCTTT.